This is a list of T cell receptor beta chains from one sample in a study of blood T cells in healthy people across ages. One entry per CDR3 protein, called by TCRdb with MiXCR from the 5' RACE reads. The sample lists some 750,000 distinct CDR3 sequences, 22% occurring once. Source material: blood. The receptors come from a man aged 70-80 years in good health. Each CDR3 is given with its conserved first and last residue. Each record gives: CDR3 protein, CDR3 DNA, J gene, D gene, V gene, clone size. D genes are given only for firm matches. The size of a clone is reported for some rows only, either as once, few or many, or as a class for expanded clones.

CASSWGQYNEKLFF	TGTGCCAGCAGCTGGGGACAGTATAATGAAAAACTGTTTTTT	TRBJ1-4	TRBD1	TRBV7-9	NA
CASSHQDRRELFF	TGTGCCAGCAGCCACCAAGACAGAAGGGAACTGTTTTTT	TRBJ1-4	NA	TRBV3-1	NA
CASRPGLAPGELFF	TGTGCCAGCAGACCGGGACTAGCGCCCGGGGAGCTGTTTTTT	TRBJ2-2	TRBD2	TRBV12-3/TRBV12-4	NA
CASSFTSGDENEQFF	TGCGCCAGCAGCTTCACTAGCGGGGACGAGAATGAGCAGTTCTTC	TRBJ2-1	TRBD2	TRBV5-1	NA
CASSSTTGSNEQFF	TGCGCCAGCAGCTCGACAACGGGGAGTAATGAGCAGTTCTTC	TRBJ2-1	NA	TRBV5-1	few
CASSLISGFGEFTGPLHF	TGTGCCAGCAGTTTAATTTCAGGTTTCGGAGAATTCACGGGGCCCCTCCACTTT	TRBJ1-6	NA	TRBV12-3/TRBV12-4	many
CASSLFGGWNEQFF	TGTGCCAGCAGCTTATTCGGGGGTTGGAATGAGCAGTTCTTC	TRBJ2-1	NA	TRBV7-3	NA
CASSFAASGAYNEQFF	TGTGCCAGCAGTTTTGCGGCTAGCGGGGCATACAATGAGCAGTTCTTC	TRBJ2-1	TRBD2	TRBV27	NA
CASSYSNRGEQFF	TGTGCCAGCAGTTACTCGAATCGAGGGGAGCAGTTCTTC	TRBJ2-1	NA	TRBV6-5	few
CASSFGRGGGNTEAFF	TGTGCCAGCAGTTTTGGCAGGGGTGGGGGGAACACTGAAGCTTTCTTT	TRBJ1-1	NA	TRBV6-6	few
CASSPRDTYEQYF	TGTGCCAGCAGCCCCAGGGATACCTACGAGCAGTACTTC	TRBJ2-7	NA	TRBV14	NA
CASSFQHLDTQYF	TGTGCCAGCAGCTTCCAACACCTAGATACGCAGTATTTT	TRBJ2-3	NA	TRBV7-3	few
CASSSLSGTGTQETQYF	TGTGCCAGCTCATCTTTATCCGGGACAGGTACCCAAGAGACCCAGTACTTC	TRBJ2-5	TRBD1	TRBV18	NA
CASSLGTEPNEQFF	TGCGCCAGCAGCCTTGGGACAGAACCCAATGAGCAGTTCTTC	TRBJ2-1	TRBD1	TRBV4-3	many
CASSLLGQGADTQYF	TGTGCCAGCAGTTTATTGGGACAGGGGGCAGATACGCAGTATTTT	TRBJ2-3	TRBD1	TRBV12-3/TRBV12-4	few
CVSSRDFQETQYF	TGTGTCAGCAGTCGGGACTTCCAAGAGACCCAGTACTTC	TRBJ2-5	NA	TRBV7-9	NA
CASIKLAENEQFF	TGTGCCAGCATCAAACTAGCGGAAAATGAGCAGTTCTTC	TRBJ2-1	TRBD2	TRBV7-2	few
CSAPRGTVPNTEAFF	TGCAGTGCTCCTAGGGGGACAGTCCCGAACACTGAAGCTTTCTTT	TRBJ1-1	TRBD1	TRBV20-1	NA
CASRRLAGVDEQFF	TGTGCCAGCAGGAGACTAGCGGGAGTCGATGAGCAGTTCTTC	TRBJ2-1	TRBD2	TRBV6-6	few
CSAPGGAGIDTQYF	TGCAGTGCCCCCGGGGGGGCCGGTATAGATACGCAGTATTTT	TRBJ2-3	TRBD2	TRBV20-1	few
CSATRTGQETQYF	TGCAGTGCTACAAGGACAGGGCAAGAGACCCAGTACTTC	TRBJ2-5	TRBD1	TRBV20-1	NA
CASTLLDRGLYEQFF	TGTGCCAGCACCCTTCTGGACAGGGGGCTCTATGAGCAGTTCTTC	TRBJ2-1	TRBD1	TRBV6-1	NA
CASRIEGRNEQFF	TGTGCCAGCAGAATAGAGGGGCGGAATGAGCAGTTCTTC	TRBJ2-1	NA	TRBV6-1	NA
CASSVDWAVSGNTIYF	TGTGCCAGCAGCGTAGACTGGGCGGTCTCTGGAAACACCATATATTTT	TRBJ1-3	NA	TRBV9	few
CASSLAVAGAYNEQFF	TGCGCCAGCAGCTTGGCGGTAGCGGGGGCCTACAATGAGCAGTTCTTC	TRBJ2-1	TRBD2	TRBV5-1	NA
CASTAQAGISYNEQFF	TGTGCCAGTACGGCGCAGGCGGGGATCTCCTACAATGAGCAGTTCTTC	TRBJ2-1	NA	TRBV19	NA
CASSGVSDANYGYTF	TGCGCCAGCAGTGGGGTCTCGGACGCTAACTATGGCTACACCTTC	TRBJ1-2	NA	TRBV10-1	NA
CASSEQAGGFYGYTF	TGTGCCAGCAGTGAACAGGCAGGGGGATTCTATGGCTACACCTTC	TRBJ1-2	TRBD1	TRBV2	NA
CASSLGQINSPLHF	TGTGCCAGCAGCCTGGGACAGATAAATTCACCCCTCCACTTT	TRBJ1-6	TRBD1	TRBV7-8	many
CASSQERGVNTEAFF	TGTGCCAGCAGCCAAGAAAGGGGAGTGAACACTGAAGCTTTCTTT	TRBJ1-1	NA	TRBV3-1	NA
CASSLDSGADYGYTF	TGTGCCAGCAGCTTAGATTCAGGGGCGGACTATGGCTACACCTTC	TRBJ1-2	NA	TRBV7-9	NA
CSVKLGRSGATTNEKLFF	TGCAGCGTTAAATTGGGACGGTCGGGGGCAACAACTAATGAAAAACTGTTTTTT	TRBJ1-4	NA	TRBV29-1	few
CASSFNRGGNQPQHF	TGTGCCAGCAGTTTTAACAGGGGAGGCAATCAGCCCCAGCATTTT	TRBJ1-5	TRBD1	TRBV12-3/TRBV12-4	NA
CASSLGQRFEQYF	TGTGCCAGCAGCTTAGGTCAAAGATTCGAGCAGTACTTC	TRBJ2-7	NA	TRBV7-9	NA
CASSLYAPTSGRGRAGELFF	TGTGCCAGCAGTTTATACGCCCCGACTAGCGGGAGGGGCCGCGCCGGGGAGCTGTTTTTT	TRBJ2-2	TRBD2	TRBV27	NA
CASSLGNSYNEQFF	TGCGCCAGCAGCTTGGGGAACTCCTACAATGAGCAGTTCTTC	TRBJ2-1	NA	TRBV5-1	many
CASSAMESYEQYF	TGCGCCAGCAGCGCGATGGAATCCTACGAGCAGTACTTC	TRBJ2-7	NA	TRBV5-1	NA
CASRSPDRPGNTIYF	TGCGCCAGCAGATCCCCTGACAGGCCTGGAAACACCATATATTTT	TRBJ1-3	NA	TRBV5-1	few
CASAYTLHNEQFF	TGTGCCAGCGCCTACACCCTTCACAATGAGCAGTTCTTC	TRBJ2-1	NA	TRBV6-2/TRBV6-3	NA